The 5 T cell receptor beta chains listed next were all sequenced from one sample in a study of blood T cell repertoires in COVID-19. The repertoire was sequenced with immunoSEQ multiplex PCR; TCRdb's copy has only in-frame clones and lacks some. Of about 330,000 clones in the sample, roughly 85% were seen once. Sequencing input: peripheral blood. The receptors shown here come from a human donor in a cohort sampled during active COVID-19.

The chain links TRBV5-1 to TRBJ1-6; D unresolved. V was clipped by 1 base and J by 1 base, with 9 bases between them. Per germline, CDR1 SGHRS and CDR2 YFSETQ. The CDR3 consists of 16 residues. Here the CDR3 DNA reads TGCGCCAGCAGCTTGTCAGGAAATTCCTATAATTCACCCCTCCACTTT. Its translation: CASSLSGNSYNSPLHF.

The CDR3 region is CASSLTGSAYNSPLHF. The CDR3 nucleotides are TGTGCCAGCAGCCTAACAGGGAGTGCCTATAATTCACCCCTCCACTTT. The rearrangement joins TRBV3-1 (or the pseudogene TRBV3-2) to TRBJ1-6; possibly TRBD1 for D (6 bases). Germline CDR1 reads LGHDT; CDR2 reads YNNKEL (reference sequence). The CDR3 runs to 16 residues. V was trimmed by 4 bases and J by 2 bases, leaving 12 bases between them.

This chain links TRBV4-1 with TRBJ1-3; D uncertain. With 1 base removed from V and 7 bases from J, the gap between germline ends came to 2 bases. The CDR3 has 11 residues. The germline gives CDR1 MGHRA, CDR2 YSYEKL. This CDR3 is CASSQANTIYF. CDR3 in DNA: TGCGCCAGCAGCCAAGCTAACACCATATATTTT.

The genes are TRBV6-5 and TRBJ2-7; D is possibly TRBD1 (6 bases). V lost 8 bases and J lost 2, with 10 bases in between. The CDR3 spans 12 residues. CDR1 is MNHEY and CDR2 is SVGAGI in the germline V gene. The DNA for the CDR3 is TGTGCCAGCCGAGGGGGACCCTACGAGCAGTACTTC. Translated, it gives CASRGGPYEQYF.

V gene TRBV15 combines with J gene TRBJ2-1; perhaps TRBD1 as D (6 bases). Germline assignment: CDR1 LNHNV and CDR2 YYDKDF (reference sequence). The ends were cut back, 2 bases at V and 3 bases at J, with 11 bases in the middle. The CDR3 runs to 15 residues. The CDR3 DNA reads as TGTGCCACCAGCAGAAAATTGGACAGCTACAATGAGCAGTTCTTC. It translates to CATSRKLDSYNEQFF.